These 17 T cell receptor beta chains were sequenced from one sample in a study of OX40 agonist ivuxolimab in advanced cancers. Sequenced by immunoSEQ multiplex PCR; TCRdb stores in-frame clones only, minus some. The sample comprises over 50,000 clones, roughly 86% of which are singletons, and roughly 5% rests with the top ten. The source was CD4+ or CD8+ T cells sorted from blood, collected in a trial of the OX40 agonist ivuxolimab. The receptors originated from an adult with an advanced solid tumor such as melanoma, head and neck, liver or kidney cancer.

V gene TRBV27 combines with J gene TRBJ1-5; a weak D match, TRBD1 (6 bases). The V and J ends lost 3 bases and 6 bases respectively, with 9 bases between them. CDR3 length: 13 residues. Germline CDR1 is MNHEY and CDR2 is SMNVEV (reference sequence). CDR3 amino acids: CASSLGRGQPQHF. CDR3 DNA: TGTGCCAGCAGTTTGGGCAGGGGTCAGCCCCAGCATTTT.

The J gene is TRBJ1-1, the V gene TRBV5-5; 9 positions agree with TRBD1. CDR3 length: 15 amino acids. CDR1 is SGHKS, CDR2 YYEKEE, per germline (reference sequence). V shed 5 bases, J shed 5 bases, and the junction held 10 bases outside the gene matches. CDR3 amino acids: CASSRSTGGYTEAFF. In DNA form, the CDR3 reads TGTGCCAGCAGTCGATCAACAGGGGGCTATACTGAAGCTTTCTTT.

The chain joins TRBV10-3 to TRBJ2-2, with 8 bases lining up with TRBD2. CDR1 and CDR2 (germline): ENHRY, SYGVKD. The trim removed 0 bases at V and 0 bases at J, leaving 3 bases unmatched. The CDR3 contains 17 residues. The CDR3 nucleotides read TGTGCCATCAGTGAGTCACTACTAGCGGCGAACACCGGGGAGCTGTTTTTT. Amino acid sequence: CAISESLLAANTGELFF.

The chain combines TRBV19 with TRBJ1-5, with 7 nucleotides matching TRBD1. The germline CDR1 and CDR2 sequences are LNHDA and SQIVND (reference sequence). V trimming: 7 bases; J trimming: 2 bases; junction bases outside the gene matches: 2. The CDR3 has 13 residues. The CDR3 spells CASNTGGNQPQHF. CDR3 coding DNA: TGTGCCAGTAATACAGGGGGCAATCAGCCCCAGCATTTT.

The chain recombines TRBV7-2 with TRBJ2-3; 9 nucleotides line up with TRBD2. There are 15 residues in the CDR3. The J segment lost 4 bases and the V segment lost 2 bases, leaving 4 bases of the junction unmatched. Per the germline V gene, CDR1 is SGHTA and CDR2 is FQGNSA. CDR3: CASSLRGRASDTQYF. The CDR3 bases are TGTGCCAGCAGCTTACGCGGGAGGGCATCAGATACGCAGTATTTT.

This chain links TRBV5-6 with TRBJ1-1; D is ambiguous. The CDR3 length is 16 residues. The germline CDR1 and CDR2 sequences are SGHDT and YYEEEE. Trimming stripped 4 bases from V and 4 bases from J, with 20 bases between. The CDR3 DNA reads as TGTGCCAGCAGCAATGGAGGTAAAGGATTGGGCACTGAAGCTTTCTTT. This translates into CASSNGGKGLGTEAFF.

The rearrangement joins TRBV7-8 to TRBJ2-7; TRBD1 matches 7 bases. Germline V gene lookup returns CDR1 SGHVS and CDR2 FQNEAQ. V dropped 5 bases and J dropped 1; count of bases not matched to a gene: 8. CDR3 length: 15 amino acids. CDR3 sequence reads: CASSRRQGTSYEQYF. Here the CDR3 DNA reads TGTGCCAGCAGCCGCCGACAGGGTACTTCCTACGAGCAGTACTTC.

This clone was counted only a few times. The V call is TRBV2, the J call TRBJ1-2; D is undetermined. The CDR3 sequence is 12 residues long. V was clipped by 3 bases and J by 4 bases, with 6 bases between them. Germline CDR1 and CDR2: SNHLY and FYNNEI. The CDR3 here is CASSEVVYGYTF. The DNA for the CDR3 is TGTGCCAGCAGTGAGGTGGTCTATGGCTACACCTTC.

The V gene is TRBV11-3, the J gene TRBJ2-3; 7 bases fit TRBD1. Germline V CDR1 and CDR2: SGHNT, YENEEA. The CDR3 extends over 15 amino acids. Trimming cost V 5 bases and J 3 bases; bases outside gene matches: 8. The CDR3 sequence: CASSARQGGTDTQYF. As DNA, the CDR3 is TGTGCCAGCAGCGCACGACAGGGTGGAACAGATACGCAGTATTTT.

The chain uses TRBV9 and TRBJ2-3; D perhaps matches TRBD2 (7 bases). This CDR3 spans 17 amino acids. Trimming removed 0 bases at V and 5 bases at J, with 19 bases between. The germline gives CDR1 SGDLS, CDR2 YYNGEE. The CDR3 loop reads CASSVGLMGGAGDTQYF. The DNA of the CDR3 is TGTGCCAGCAGCGTAGGTCTAATGGGGGGGGCTGGAGATACGCAGTATTTT.

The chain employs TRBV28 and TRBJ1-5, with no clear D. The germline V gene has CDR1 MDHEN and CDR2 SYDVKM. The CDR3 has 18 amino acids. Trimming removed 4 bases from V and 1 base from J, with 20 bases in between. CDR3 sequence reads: CASSSRGGGPGSNQPQHF. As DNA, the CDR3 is TGTGCCAGCAGTTCTCGAGGCGGTGGGCCCGGAAGCAATCAGCCCCAGCATTTT.

CDR3 region: CASTVGSQPYNEQFF. The CDR3 DNA reads TGTGCCAGTACCGTCGGGAGCCAACCCTACAATGAGCAGTTCTTC. The chain links TRBV19 to TRBJ2-1; a weak D match, TRBD2 (6 bases). In germline, CDR1 is LNHDA, CDR2 SQIVND (reference sequence). V gave up 7 bases and J gave up 2 bases, with 15 bases separating them. This CDR3 region has 15 residues.

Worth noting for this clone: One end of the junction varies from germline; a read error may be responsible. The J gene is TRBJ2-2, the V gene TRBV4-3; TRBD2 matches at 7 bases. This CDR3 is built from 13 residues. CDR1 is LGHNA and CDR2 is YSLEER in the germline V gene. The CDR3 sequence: CASSQDCRAGAVF. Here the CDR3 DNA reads TGCGCCAGCAGCCAAGATTGTCGGGCGGGAGCTGTTTTT.

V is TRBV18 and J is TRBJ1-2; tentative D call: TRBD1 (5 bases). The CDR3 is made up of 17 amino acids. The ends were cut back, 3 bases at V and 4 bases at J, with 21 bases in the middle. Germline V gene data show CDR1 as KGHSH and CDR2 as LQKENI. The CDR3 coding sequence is TGTGCCAGCTCACCTTTACCAGCCGTTCCTGGGGGCTATGGCTACACCTTC. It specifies CASSPLPAVPGGYGYTF.

In nucleotides, the CDR3 is TGTGCCAGCAGCTCGAGAGATTCTGAAGCTTTCTTT. Translated, it gives CASSSRDSEAFF. The rearrangement joins TRBV27 to TRBJ1-1; no reliable D call. The V end lost 6 bases, the J end lost 6 bases, and 11 bases lay between the germline ends. In germline, CDR1 is MNHEY, CDR2 SMNVEV (reference sequence). The CDR3 runs to 12 residues.

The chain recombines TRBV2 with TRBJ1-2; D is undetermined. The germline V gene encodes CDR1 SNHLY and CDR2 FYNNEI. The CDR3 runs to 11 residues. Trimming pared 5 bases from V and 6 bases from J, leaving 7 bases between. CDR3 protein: CASSYTDGYTF. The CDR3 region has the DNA TGTGCCAGCAGTTATACAGATGGCTACACCTTC. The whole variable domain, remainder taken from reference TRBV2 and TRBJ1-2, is EPEVTQTPSHQVTQMGQEVILRCVPISNHLYFYWYRQILGQKVEFLVSFYNNEISEKSEIFDDQFSVERPDGSNFTLKIRSTKLEDSAMYFCASSYTDGYTFGSGTRLTVV.

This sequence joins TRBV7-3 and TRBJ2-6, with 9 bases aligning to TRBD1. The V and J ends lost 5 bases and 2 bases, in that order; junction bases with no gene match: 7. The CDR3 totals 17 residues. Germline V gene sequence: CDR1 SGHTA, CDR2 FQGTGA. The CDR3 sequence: CASSLTTGGTGANVLTF. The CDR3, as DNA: TGTGCCAGCAGCCTTACTACAGGGGGCACTGGGGCCAACGTCCTGACTTTC.